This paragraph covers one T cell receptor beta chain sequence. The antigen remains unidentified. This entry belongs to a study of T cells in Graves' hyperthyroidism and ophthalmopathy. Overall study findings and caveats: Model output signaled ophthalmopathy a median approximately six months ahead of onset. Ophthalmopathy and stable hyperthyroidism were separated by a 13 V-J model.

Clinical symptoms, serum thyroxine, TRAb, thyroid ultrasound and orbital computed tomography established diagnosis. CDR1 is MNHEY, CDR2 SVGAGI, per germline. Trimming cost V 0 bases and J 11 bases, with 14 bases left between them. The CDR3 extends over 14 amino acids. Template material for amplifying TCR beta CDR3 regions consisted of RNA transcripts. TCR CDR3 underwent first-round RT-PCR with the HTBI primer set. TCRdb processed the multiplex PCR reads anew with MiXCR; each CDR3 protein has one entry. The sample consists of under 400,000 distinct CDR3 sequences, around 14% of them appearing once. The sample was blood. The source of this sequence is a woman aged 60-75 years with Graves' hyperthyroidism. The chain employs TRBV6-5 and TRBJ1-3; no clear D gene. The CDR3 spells CASSYSNSLDPIYF. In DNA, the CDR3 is TGTGCCAGCAGTTACTCGAACAGCCTCGATCCCATATATTTT.